The sequence of this T cell receptor beta chain was determined in a study of cytomegalovirus exposure and HLA in healthy donors. There are 15 residues in the CDR3. The V gene's germline CDR1 is SGHTA and CDR2 FQGNSA. V lost 3 bases, J lost 6 bases, and 6 bases stayed unmatched. The primer mix had 60 Vbeta and 13 Jbeta primers. Produced via immunoSEQ multiplex PCR; TCRdb's table is partial and in-frame only. The sample table sets out approximately 110,000 clones. Study-wide results and caveats: The classifier, whose performance was assessed in both the original and validation cohorts, reportedly diagnosed cytomegalovirus status with high specificity and sensitivity.

Comment on this clone: Its antigen is as yet unknown.

V gene TRBV7-2 combines with J gene TRBJ2-2; TRBD2 matches 8 bases. This TCR came from a man between 18 and 35 years old in good health and CMV-seronegative. Specimen: PBMCs. CDR3 loop: CASSLEAGVAGELFF. The CDR3 DNA is TGTGCCAGCAGCTTGGAAGCGGGGGTTGCCGGGGAGCTGTTTTTT.